Listed below are T cell receptor beta chains from one sample, sequenced in a study of cytomegalovirus exposure and HLA in healthy donors. Generated by immunoSEQ multiplex PCR, the TCRdb table keeps only in-frame clones and is missing some. Of about 150,000 clones detected, around 81% appear once; the ten largest clones hold around 6%. Sequencing used PBMCs. These receptors were collected from a woman in her forties in good health and CMV-seropositive. Both conserved end residues are part of each CDR3. Fields, in order: clone size, V gene, J gene, D gene, CDR3 DNA, CDR3 protein. A D gene is named only where the DNA matches it firmly. Clone size is not always given. Where it is, it says once, few, many or a class for expanded clones.

few,TRBV11-3,TRBJ2-1,-,TGTGCCAGCAGCTGGGGCGTCGCAGGGAACAATGAGCAGTTCTTC,CASSWGVAGNNEQFF
-,TRBV28,TRBJ1-5,-,TGTGCCAGCAAACAGGGAGGGAATCAGCCCCAGCATTTT,CASKQGGNQPQHF
-,TRBV9,TRBJ2-1,TRBD2,TGTGCCAGTAGCTTGAGGACTAGCGGGATTACCTGGGATGAGCAGTTCTTC,CASSLRTSGITWDEQFF
-,TRBV28,TRBJ2-7,-,TGTGCCAGCAGTTTGGCAGGGACCTACGAGCAGTACTTC,CASSLAGTYEQYF
-,TRBV27,TRBJ1-2,TRBD1,TGTGCCAGCAGTTCCTTAACTCCTACAGGGGAAGGCTCCTATGGCTACACCTTC,CASSSLTPTGEGSYGYTF
-,TRBV29-1,TRBJ1-2,-,TGCAGCGTTGGGGGAGGGTATGGCTACACCTTC,CSVGGGYGYTF
-,TRBV5-1,TRBJ1-2,-,TGCGCCAGCAGCTTAAAACACAACTATGGCTACACCTTC,CASSLKHNYGYTF
-,TRBV6-5,TRBJ2-3,TRBD2,TGTGCCAGCAGCTGGACTAGCGACGCAGATACGCAGTATTTT,CASSWTSDADTQYF
-,TRBV11-1,TRBJ2-7,TRBD2,TGTGCCAGCAGCATCGGGACTAGCGGCTCCTACGAGCAGTACTTC,CASSIGTSGSYEQYF
few,TRBV27,TRBJ1-1,-,TGTGCCAGCAGTCTCTATTGGAACACTGAAGCTTTCTTT,CASSLYWNTEAFF
-,TRBV28,TRBJ2-2,TRBD1,TGTGCCAGCAGGGGACAGGGGCAGGGCGGGGAGCTGTTTTTT,CASRGQGQGGELFF
-,TRBV11-3,TRBJ2-3,-,TGTGCCAGCAGCTTATCAGGGAGCACAGATACGCAGTATTTT,CASSLSGSTDTQYF
-,TRBV7-3,TRBJ2-3,-,TGTGCCAGCAGCCGACTGGGGGGTTCCACAGATACGCAGTATTTT,CASSRLGGSTDTQYF
-,TRBV9,TRBJ1-1,-,TGTGCCAGCAGCGTATCCGTGAACACTGAAGCTTTCTTT,CASSVSVNTEAFF
-,TRBV7-9,TRBJ2-3,TRBD1,TGTGCCAGCAGCCAACAGGGGGTAAGAAGCACAGATACGCAGTATTTT,CASSQQGVRSTDTQYF
-,TRBV2,TRBJ2-4,TRBD2,TGTGCCAGCACCTTACTAGCGGGAGGTACGCCGGGGAACATTCAGTACTTC,CASTLLAGGTPGNIQYF
once,TRBV7-2,TRBJ1-1,-,TGTGCCAGCAGCTCTCGACAGAAGGTCGAGTTTACTGAAGCTTTCTTT,CASSSRQKVEFTEAFF
few,TRBV14,TRBJ2-3,-,TGTGCCAGCAGCCAAGATAGGGTGGGGCATACGCAGTATTTT,CASSQDRVGHTQYF
-,TRBV6-1,TRBJ1-1,-,TGTGCCAGCAGTGAAACAGGTATGAACACTGAAGCTTTCTTT,CASSETGMNTEAFF
-,TRBV2,TRBJ2-7,-,TGTGCCAGCAGTGGTCGGACTTCCTCCTACGAGCAGTACTTC,CASSGRTSSYEQYF
-,TRBV28,TRBJ1-5,TRBD1,TGTGCCAGCATGGACAGGGGGGATCAGCCCCAGCATTTT,CASMDRGDQPQHF
once,TRBV6-1,TRBJ2-1,TRBD2,TGTGCCAGCACTGGACTAGCGGGAGTGATTAGCGAGCAGTTCTTC,CASTGLAGVISEQFF
-,TRBV27,TRBJ2-1,-,TGTGCCAGTAGTGGTACTAGCTCCTACAATGAGCAGTTCTTC,CASSGTSSYNEQFF
-,TRBV18,TRBJ2-1,TRBD2,TGTGCCAGCTCACCACCAGGACTAGCGGGAGGAAATGAGCAGTTCTTC,CASSPPGLAGGNEQFF
-,TRBV6-6,TRBJ2-2,-,TGTGCCAGCTCACCTCGGGGGAGGACTACCGGGGAGCTGTTTTTT,CASSPRGRTTGELFF
-,TRBV29-1,TRBJ2-2,TRBD1,TGCAGCGTTGAAATCCTGGGACAGACATACGCGAACACCGGGGAGCTGTTTTTT,CSVEILGQTYANTGELFF
few,TRBV7-8,TRBJ2-1,-,TGTGCCAGCAGCCCTCTTAGACTGTCCTACAATGAGCAGTTCTTC,CASSPLRLSYNEQFF
once,TRBV7-3,TRBJ2-1,TRBD1,TGTGCCAGCAGCGAGGACAGGGGGCTCTACAATGAGCAGTTCTTC,CASSEDRGLYNEQFF
-,TRBV6-5,TRBJ1-1,TRBD1,TGTGCCGCTCAGGGAGGGGGACAGGGGAACACTGAAGCTTTCTTT,CAAQGGGQGNTEAFF
-,TRBV19,TRBJ2-5,-,TGTGCCAGTAGCCGAGGTAGGATGGCCCAGGAGACCCAGTACTTC,CASSRGRMAQETQYF
once,TRBV28,TRBJ1-1,-,TGTGCCAGCATCTCCGGCGGCAGTATGAACACTGAAGCTTTCTTT,CASISGGSMNTEAFF
medium-sized,TRBV13,TRBJ2-1,-,TGTGCCAGCAGCTTAGGAGGTACAGGGACGTACAATGAGCAGTTCTTC,CASSLGGTGTYNEQFF
few,TRBV6-1,TRBJ2-2,-,TGTGCCAGCAGTGGGCGACAGGTCCACGGGGAGCTGTTTTTT,CASSGRQVHGELFF
-,TRBV5-1,TRBJ1-4,-,TGCGCCAGCAGCTCTTCGGACAGAACAACTAATGAAAAACTGTTTTTT,CASSSSDRTTNEKLFF
-,TRBV5-3,TRBJ2-2,TRBD1,TGTGCCAGAAGCTACCATCCACAGGGGGCGGTGAATACCGGGGAGCTGTTTTTT,CARSYHPQGAVNTGELFF
-,TRBV7-6,TRBJ1-6,-,TGTGCCAGCAGCCCCTCGCCCGGGGGGGCCTCACCCCTCCACTTT,CASSPSPGGASPLHF
-,TRBV5-1,TRBJ2-1,-,TGCGCCAGCAGCTTGGAAGCATCCATCTACAATGAGCAGTTCTTC,CASSLEASIYNEQFF
-,TRBV19,TRBJ1-1,-,TGTGCCAGTAGTGGGGGGACTATGAACACTGAAGCTTTCTTT,CASSGGTMNTEAFF
-,TRBV7-3,TRBJ2-7,TRBD1,TGTGCCAGCAGCTCCGGACAGGGGGAAACCCACGAGCAGTACTTC,CASSSGQGETHEQYF
-,TRBV4-2,TRBJ2-3,TRBD2,TGTGCCAGCAGCCATTCACTAGCGGGAGAAGGTACAGATACGCAGTATTTT,CASSHSLAGEGTDTQYF
few,TRBV27,TRBJ1-2,-,TGTGCCAGCAGTCCTCAAGCGAACTATGGCTACACCTTC,CASSPQANYGYTF
few,TRBV29-1,TRBJ2-1,TRBD2,TGCAGCGTTGAGCCCCCGGGACTAGCGGGAGGGTATAGGACTGACCTCACGAATGAGCAGTTCTTC,CSVEPPGLAGGYRTDLTNEQFF
-,TRBV29-1,TRBJ1-2,-,TGCAGCGTTCCGCCTTCAGGGGTTCGTGCTAACTATGGCTACACCTTC,CSVPPSGVRANYGYTF
-,TRBV29-1,TRBJ1-2,-,TGCAGCGTTGAATCCGGGGGGTATGGCTACACCTTC,CSVESGGYGYTF
-,TRBV5-4,TRBJ2-7,TRBD1,TGTGCCAGCAGCTTCGGTGACAGGGGGTATTCCTACGAGCAGTACTTC,CASSFGDRGYSYEQYF
-,TRBV28,TRBJ2-1,TRBD1,TGTGCCAGCACCCTCGTAGGGGGCTTTATCTATGAGCAGTTCTTC,CASTLVGGFIYEQFF
-,TRBV28,TRBJ1-1,TRBD1,TGTGCCAGCAAGGACAGGGTTCGAAACACTGAAGCTTTCTTT,CASKDRVRNTEAFF
-,TRBV29-1,TRBJ2-1,TRBD2,TGCAGCGGGGGACTAGCGGGGAACAATGAGCAGTTCTTC,CSGGLAGNNEQFF
-,TRBV7-2,TRBJ2-7,-,TGTGCCAGCAGCTTACAAGCGGGCGCCTACGAGCAGTACTTC,CASSLQAGAYEQYF
-,TRBV28,TRBJ2-7,-,TGTGCCAGCAGTTTTAGCAATTCCGAGCAGTACTTC,CASSFSNSEQYF
once,TRBV2,TRBJ2-1,-,TGTGCCAGCAGTGATGGAGGAAGGCAGTTCTTC,CASSDGGRQFF
-,TRBV13,TRBJ2-2,-,TGTGCCAGCAGCTCTAACTGGGGACAGAACACCGGGGAGCTGTTTTTT,CASSSNWGQNTGELFF
-,TRBV10-1,TRBJ2-7,TRBD2,TGCGCCAGCAGTGAGTCTGGAGTGGCGGGAGCGGGTGAGCAGTACTTC,CASSESGVAGAGEQYF
-,TRBV6-1,TRBJ1-1,TRBD1,TGTGCCAGCAGTGAAGCTCTGGGACAGGGCAAGAACACTGAAGCTTTCTTT,CASSEALGQGKNTEAFF
-,TRBV11-3,TRBJ2-3,TRBD2,TGTGCCAGCGGGAGCGGGAGTTTCACAGATACGCAGTATTTT,CASGSGSFTDTQYF
-,TRBV27,TRBJ1-5,TRBD1,TGTGCCAGCGGACAGGGGGCAAGTCAGCCCCAGCATTTT,CASGQGASQPQHF
few,TRBV6-1,TRBJ2-6,-,TGTGCCAGCAGGCGGAGCTCTGGGGCCAACGTCCTGACTTTC,CASRRSSGANVLTF
-,TRBV9,TRBJ2-3,-,TGTGCCAGCAGCGTAGCGGGAGATTCGGCAGATACGCAGTATTTT,CASSVAGDSADTQYF
-,TRBV2,TRBJ2-3,-,TGTGCCAGCAGTGAACAGGGCGTAACAGATACGCAGTATTTT,CASSEQGVTDTQYF